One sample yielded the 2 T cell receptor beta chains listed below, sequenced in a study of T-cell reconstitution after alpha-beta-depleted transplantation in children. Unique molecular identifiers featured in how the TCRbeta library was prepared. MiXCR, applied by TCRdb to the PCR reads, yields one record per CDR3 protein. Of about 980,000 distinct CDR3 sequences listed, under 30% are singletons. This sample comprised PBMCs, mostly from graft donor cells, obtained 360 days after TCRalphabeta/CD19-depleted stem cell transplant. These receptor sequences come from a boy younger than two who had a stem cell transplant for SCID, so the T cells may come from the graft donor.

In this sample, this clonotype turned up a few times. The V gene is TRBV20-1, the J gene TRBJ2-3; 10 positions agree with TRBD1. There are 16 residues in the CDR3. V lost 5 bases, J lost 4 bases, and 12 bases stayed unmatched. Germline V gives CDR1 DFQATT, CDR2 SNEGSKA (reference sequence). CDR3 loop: CSAARQGARGPDTQYF. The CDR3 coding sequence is TGCAGTGCTGCCCGACAGGGGGCGCGAGGACCAGATACGCAGTATTTT.

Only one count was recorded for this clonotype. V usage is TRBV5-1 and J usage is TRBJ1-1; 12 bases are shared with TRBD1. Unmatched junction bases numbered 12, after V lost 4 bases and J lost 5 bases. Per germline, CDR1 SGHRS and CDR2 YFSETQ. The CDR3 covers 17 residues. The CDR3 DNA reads TGCGCCAGCAGCCCAGAAGGGGACAGGGGGCGTGGAACTGAAGCTTTCTTT. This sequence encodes CASSPEGDRGRGTEAFF.